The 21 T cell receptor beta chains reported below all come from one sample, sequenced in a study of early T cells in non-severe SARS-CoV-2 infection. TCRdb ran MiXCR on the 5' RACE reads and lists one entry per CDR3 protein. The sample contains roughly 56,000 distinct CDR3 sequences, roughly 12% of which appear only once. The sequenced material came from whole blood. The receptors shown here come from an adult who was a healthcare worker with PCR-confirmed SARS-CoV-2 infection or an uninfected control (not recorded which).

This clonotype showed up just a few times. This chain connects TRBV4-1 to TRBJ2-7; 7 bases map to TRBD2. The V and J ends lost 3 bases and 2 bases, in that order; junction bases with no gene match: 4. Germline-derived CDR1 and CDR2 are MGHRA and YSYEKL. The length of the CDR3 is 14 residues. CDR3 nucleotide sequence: TGCGCCAGCAGCCAGGGTGGGAGGGCCTACGAGCAGTACTTC. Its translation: CASSQGGRAYEQYF.

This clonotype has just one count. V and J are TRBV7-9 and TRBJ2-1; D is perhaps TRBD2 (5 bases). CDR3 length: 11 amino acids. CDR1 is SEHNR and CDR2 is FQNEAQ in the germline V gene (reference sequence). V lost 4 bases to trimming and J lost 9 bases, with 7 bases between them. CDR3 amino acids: CASSWEIEQFF. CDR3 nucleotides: TGTGCCAGCAGCTGGGAGATTGAGCAGTTCTTC.

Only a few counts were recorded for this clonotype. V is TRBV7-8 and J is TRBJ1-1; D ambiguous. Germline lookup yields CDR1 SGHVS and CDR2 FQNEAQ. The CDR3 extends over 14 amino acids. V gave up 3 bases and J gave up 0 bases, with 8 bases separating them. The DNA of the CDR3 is TGTGCCAGCAGCTTTACCGGATTGAACACTGAAGCTTTCTTT. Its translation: CASSFTGLNTEAFF.

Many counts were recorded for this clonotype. This chain's CDR3 is CASLDPLGGEQYF. Here the CDR3 DNA reads TGTGCCAGCCTTGATCCGTTAGGGGGCGAGCAGTACTTC. This chain links TRBV3-1 with TRBJ2-7; D possibly corresponds to TRBD1 (6 bases). The CDR3 loop spans 13 amino acids. The V gene's germline CDR1 is LGHDT and CDR2 YNNKEL (reference sequence). The ends were cut back, 8 bases at V and 6 bases at J, with 17 bases in the middle.

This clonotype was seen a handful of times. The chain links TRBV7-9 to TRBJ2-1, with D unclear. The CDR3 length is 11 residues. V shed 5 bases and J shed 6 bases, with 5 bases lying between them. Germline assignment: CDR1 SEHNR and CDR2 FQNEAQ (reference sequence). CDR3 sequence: CASSPGNEQFF. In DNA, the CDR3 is TGTGCCAGCAGCCCCGGCAATGAGCAGTTCTTC.

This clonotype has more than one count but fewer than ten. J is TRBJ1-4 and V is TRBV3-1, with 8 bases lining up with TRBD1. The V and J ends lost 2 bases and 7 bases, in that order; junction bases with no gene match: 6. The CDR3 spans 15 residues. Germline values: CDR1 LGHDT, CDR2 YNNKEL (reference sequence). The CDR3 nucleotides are TGTGCCAGCAGCCAATTAACAGGGGGGGGTGAAAAACTGTTTTTT. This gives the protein CASSQLTGGGEKLFF.

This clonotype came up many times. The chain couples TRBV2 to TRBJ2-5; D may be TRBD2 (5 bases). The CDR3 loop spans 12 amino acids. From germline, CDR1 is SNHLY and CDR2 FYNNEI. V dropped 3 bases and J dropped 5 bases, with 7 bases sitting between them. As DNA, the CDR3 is TGTGCCAGCAGTGAGGGAGAGGAGACCCAGTACTTC. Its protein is CASSEGEETQYF. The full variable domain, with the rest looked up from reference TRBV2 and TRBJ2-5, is EPEVTQTPSHQVTQMGQEVILRCVPISNHLYFYWYRQILGQKVEFLVSFYNNEISEKSEIFDDQFSVERPDGSNFTLKIRSTKLEDSAMYFCASSEGEETQYFGPGTRLLVL.

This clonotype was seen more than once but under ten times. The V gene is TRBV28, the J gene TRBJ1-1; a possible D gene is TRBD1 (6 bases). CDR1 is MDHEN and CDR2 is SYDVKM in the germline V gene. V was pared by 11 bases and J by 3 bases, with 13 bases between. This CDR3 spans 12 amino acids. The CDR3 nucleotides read TGTGCCGGAGGGGGGGTGGACACTGAAGCTTTCTTT. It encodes CAGGGVDTEAFF. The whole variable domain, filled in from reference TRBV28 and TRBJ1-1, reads DVKVTQSSRYLVKRTGEKVFLECVQDMDHENMFWYRQDPGLGLRLIYFSYDVKMKEKGDIPEGYSVSREKKERFSLILESASTNQTSMYLCAGGGVDTEAFFGQGTRLTVV.

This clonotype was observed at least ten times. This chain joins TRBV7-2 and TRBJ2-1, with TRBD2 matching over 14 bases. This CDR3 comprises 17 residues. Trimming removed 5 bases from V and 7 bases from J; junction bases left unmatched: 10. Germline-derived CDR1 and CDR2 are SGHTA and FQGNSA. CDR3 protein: CASSPSAGTSGSNEQFF. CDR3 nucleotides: TGTGCCAGCAGCCCTTCCGCGGGGACTAGCGGGAGTAATGAGCAGTTCTTC. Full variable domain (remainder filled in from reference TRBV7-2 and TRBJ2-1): GAGVSQSPSNKVTEKGKDVELRCDPISGHTALYWYRQSLGQGLEFLIYFQGNSAPDKSGLPSDRFSAERTGGSVSTLTIQRTQQEDSAVYLCASSPSAGTSGSNEQFFGPGTRLTVL.

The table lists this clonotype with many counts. The CDR3 DNA sequence: TGTGCCAGCAGCTTTGGACAGGTGTATGGCTACACCTTC. Amino acid sequence: CASSFGQVYGYTF. The chain links TRBV7-9 to TRBJ1-2; 7 bases are a match to TRBD1. Trimming took 3 bases from V and 5 from J; bases not matched to a gene: 3. Germline-derived CDR1 and CDR2 are SEHNR and FQNEAQ (reference sequence). The CDR3 is 13 residues long. The whole variable domain, remainder taken from reference TRBV7-9 and TRBJ1-2, is DTGVSQNPRHKITKRGQNVTFRCDPISEHNRLYWYRQTLGQGPEFLTYFQNEAQLEKSRLLSDRFSAERPKGSFSTLEIQRTEQGDSAMYLCASSFGQVYGYTFGSGTRLTVV.

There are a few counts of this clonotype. The CDR3 loop is CASSEHGYNEQFF. The CDR3 nucleotides are TGTGCCAGCAGTGAACACGGATACAATGAGCAGTTCTTC. The rearrangement uses TRBV6-1 and TRBJ2-1; D gene unclear. In germline, CDR1 is MNHNS, CDR2 SASEGT. The CDR3 has 13 amino acids. Trimming took 2 bases from V and 4 from J, leaving 6 bases between them.

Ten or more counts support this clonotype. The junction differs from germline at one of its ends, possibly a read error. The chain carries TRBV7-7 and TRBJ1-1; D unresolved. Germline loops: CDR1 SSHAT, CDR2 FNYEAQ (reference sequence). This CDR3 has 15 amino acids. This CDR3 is CASSLVQKMNTEAFF. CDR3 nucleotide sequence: TGTGCTAGCAGCTTAGTTCAGAAAATGAACACTGAAGCTTTCTTT.

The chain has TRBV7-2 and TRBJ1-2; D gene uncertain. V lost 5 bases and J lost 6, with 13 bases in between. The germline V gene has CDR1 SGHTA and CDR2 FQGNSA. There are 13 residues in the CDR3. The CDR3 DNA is TGTGCCAGCAGCGCACAGCCCTATAATGGCTACACCTTC. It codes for CASSAQPYNGYTF.

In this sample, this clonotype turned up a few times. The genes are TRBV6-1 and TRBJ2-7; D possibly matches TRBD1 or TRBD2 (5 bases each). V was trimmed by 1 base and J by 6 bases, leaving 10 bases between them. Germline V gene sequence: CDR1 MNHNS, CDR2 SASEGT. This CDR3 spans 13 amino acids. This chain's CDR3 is CASSEDRGFEQYF. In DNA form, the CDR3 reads TGTGCCAGCAGTGAAGATCGGGGCTTCGAGCAGTACTTC.

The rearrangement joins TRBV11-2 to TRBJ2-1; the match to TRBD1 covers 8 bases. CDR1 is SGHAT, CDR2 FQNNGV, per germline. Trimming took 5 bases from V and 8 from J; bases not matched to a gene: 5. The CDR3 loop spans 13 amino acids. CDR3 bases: TGTGCCAGCAGCGGGGACAGGCGGCATGAGCAGTTCTTC. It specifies CASSGDRRHEQFF.

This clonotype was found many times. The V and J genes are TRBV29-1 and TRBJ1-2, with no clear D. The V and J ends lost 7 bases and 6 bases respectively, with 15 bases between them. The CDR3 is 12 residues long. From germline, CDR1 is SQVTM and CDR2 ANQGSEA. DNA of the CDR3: TGCAGCGGGGGAAACGGGGTAAATGGCTACACCTTC. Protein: CSGGNGVNGYTF.

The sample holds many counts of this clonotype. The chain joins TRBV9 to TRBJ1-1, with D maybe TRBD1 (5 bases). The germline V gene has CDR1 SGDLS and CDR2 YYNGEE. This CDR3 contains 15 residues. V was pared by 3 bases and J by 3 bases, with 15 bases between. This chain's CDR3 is CASSAAGLGHTEAFF. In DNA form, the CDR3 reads TGTGCCAGCAGCGCCGCTGGGTTGGGGCACACTGAAGCTTTCTTT.

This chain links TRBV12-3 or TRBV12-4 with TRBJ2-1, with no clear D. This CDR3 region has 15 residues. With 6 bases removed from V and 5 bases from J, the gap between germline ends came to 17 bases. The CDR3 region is CASSHPLATHNEQFF. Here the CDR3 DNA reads TGTGCCAGCAGCCACCCCCTTGCGACGCACAATGAGCAGTTCTTC.

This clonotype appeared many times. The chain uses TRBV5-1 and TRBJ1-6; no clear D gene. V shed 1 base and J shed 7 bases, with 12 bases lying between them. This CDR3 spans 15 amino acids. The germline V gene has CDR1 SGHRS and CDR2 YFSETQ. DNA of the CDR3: TGCGCCAGCAGCTTGAATTCGGACGGGAATTCACCCCTCCACTTT. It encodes CASSLNSDGNSPLHF.

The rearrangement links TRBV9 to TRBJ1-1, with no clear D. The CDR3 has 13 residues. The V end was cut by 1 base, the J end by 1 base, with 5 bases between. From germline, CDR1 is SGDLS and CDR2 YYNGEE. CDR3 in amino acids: CASSVSGNTEAFF. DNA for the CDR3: TGTGCCAGCAGCGTAAGCGGGAACACTGAAGCTTTCTTT.

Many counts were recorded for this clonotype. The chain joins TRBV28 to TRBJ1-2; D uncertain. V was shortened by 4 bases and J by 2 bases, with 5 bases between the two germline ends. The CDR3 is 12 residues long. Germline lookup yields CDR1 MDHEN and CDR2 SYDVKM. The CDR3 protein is CASSSENYGYTF. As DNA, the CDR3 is TGTGCCAGCAGTTCGGAAAACTATGGCTACACCTTC.